This T cell receptor beta chain was sequenced during a study of T cell responses to AZD1222 COVID-19 vaccine. The overall study: Pooled samples include second doses given at about 4 or 12 weeks. General study results and limits: Within unmutated variant regions lay the reported targets of nearly half of spike-specific TCRs.

Sequenced by immunoSEQ multiplex PCR; TCRdb stores in-frame clones only, minus some. Of approximately 97,000 clones in the sample, over 80% were seen once. Notes on this clone: The target antigen is unknown.

V lost 4 bases to trimming and J lost 3 bases, with 5 bases between them. Germline V gives CDR1 SGHNT, CDR2 YYREEE (reference sequence). CDR3 length equals 11 residues. The receptor was derived from an adult in good health. Source: peripheral blood, taken on day 0 of AZD1222 vaccination. V and J are TRBV5-4 and TRBJ2-7; D ambiguous. The CDR3 sequence: CASSGNYEQYF. DNA for the CDR3: TGTGCCAGCAGCGGTAACTACGAGCAGTACTTC.